Below are 21 T cell receptor beta chains sequenced from a single sample in a study of cytomegalovirus exposure and HLA in healthy donors. Use of 60 Vbeta and 13 Jbeta primers characterized the PCR. The table came from immunoSEQ multiplex PCR; TCRdb's copy has only in-frame clones and leaves some out. The sample shows about 130,000 clones, around 75% of them seen only once. The sample taken for sequencing was PBMCs. The receptors come from a man in his forties or fifties in good health and CMV-seronegative.

The chain has TRBV27 and TRBJ2-5, with 7 bases matching TRBD1. V was clipped by 6 bases and J by 5 bases; unmatched bases: 9. CDR1 and CDR2 from the germline V gene are MNHEY and SMNVEV (reference sequence). This CDR3 is built from 14 residues. CDR3 DNA: TGTGCCAGCAGATCTAACAGGGGATTGGAGACCCAGTACTTC. Translated, it gives CASRSNRGLETQYF.

The rearrangement joins TRBV7-9 to TRBJ1-5; D possibly corresponds to TRBD1 (6 bases). The V and J ends lost 5 bases and 3 bases respectively, with 11 bases between them. The CDR3 extends over 14 amino acids. Germline lookup yields CDR1 SEHNR and CDR2 FQNEAQ (reference sequence). The CDR3 bases are TGTGCCAGCAGCCCGGACAGATACAATCAGCCCCAGCATTTT. Translation: CASSPDRYNQPQHF.

This chain uses TRBV27 with TRBJ1-2, with D possibly being TRBD1 (5 bases). Trimming left V 6 bases short and J 8 bases short, with 13 bases between. The germline CDR1 and CDR2 sequences are MNHEY and SMNVEV (reference sequence). There are 12 residues in the CDR3. CDR3 sequence: CASSLRGDGYTF. The CDR3 DNA is TGTGCCAGCAGCCTACGCGGGGACGGCTACACCTTC.

J is TRBJ1-1 and V is TRBV30; D gene uncertain. The CDR3 is made up of 16 amino acids. V shed 0 bases and J shed 7 bases, with 21 bases lying between them. CDR1 and CDR2 from the germline V gene are GTSNPN and SVGIG (reference sequence). The CDR3, as DNA: TGTGCCTGGAGTGTCTATCGGACTCCCGGGCCTAATGAAGCTTTCTTT. Its protein is CAWSVYRTPGPNEAFF. Filled out from reference TRBV30 and TRBJ1-1, the complete variable domain reads SQTIHQWPATLVQPVGSPLSLECTVEGTSNPNLYWYRQAAGRGLQLLFYSVGIGQISSEVPQNLSASRPQDRQFILSSKKLLLSDSGFYLCAWSVYRTPGPNEAFFGQGTRLTVV.

The chain employs TRBV6-1 and TRBJ2-7, with 10 bases identical to TRBD2. The CDR3 has 17 amino acids. The trim removed 0 bases at V and 5 bases at J, leaving 10 bases unmatched. The germline CDR1 and CDR2 sequences are MNHNS and SASEGT. The CDR3 loop is CASSEAGIAGGANEQYF. The CDR3 DNA sequence: TGTGCCAGCAGTGAAGCGGGCATAGCGGGAGGAGCAAACGAGCAGTACTTC.

The V call is TRBV7-6, the J call TRBJ2-1; 12 nucleotides match TRBD2. Germline V gives CDR1 SGHVS, CDR2 FNYEAQ. The CDR3 is made up of 18 amino acids. The trim removed 5 bases at V and 7 bases at J, leaving 15 bases unmatched. Here the CDR3 reads CASSATPRLAGAGNEQFF. The CDR3 region has the DNA TGTGCCAGCAGCGCTACGCCTCGACTAGCGGGGGCCGGGAATGAGCAGTTCTTC.

The chain joins TRBV9 to TRBJ2-7; 7 bases map to TRBD2. With 0 bases clipped from V and 5 bases from J, the junction kept 8 bases outside the gene matches. CDR3 size: 15 residues. The germline V gene encodes CDR1 SGDLS and CDR2 YYNGEE. Here the CDR3 reads CASSVAGRGDNEQYF. CDR3 nucleotide sequence: TGTGCCAGCAGCGTAGCAGGGAGGGGTGACAACGAGCAGTACTTC. The full variable domain, completed using reference TRBV9 and TRBJ2-7, is DSGVTQTPKHLITATGQRVTLRCSPRSGDLSVYWYQQSLDQGLQFLIQYYNGEERAKGNILERFSAQQFPDLHSELNLSSLELGDSALYFCASSVAGRGDNEQYFGPGTRLTVT.

The chain uses TRBV5-8 and TRBJ2-7; TRBD1 aligns across 7 bases. V shed 4 bases and J 4 bases; nucleotides not matched to a gene: 8. The CDR3 extends over 14 amino acids. Per the germline V gene, CDR1 is SGHTS and CDR2 is YDEGEE. The CDR3 region is CASSAGLDRYEQYF. The CDR3 DNA reads TGTGCCAGCAGCGCCGGTCTGGACAGGTACGAGCAGTACTTC. Full variable domain (outside the CDR3, taken from reference TRBV5-8 and TRBJ2-7): EAGVTQSPTHLIKTRGQQATLRCSPISGHTSVYWYQQALGLGLQFLLWYDEGEERNRGNFPPRFSGRQFPNYSSELNVNALELEDSALYLCASSAGLDRYEQYFGPGTRLTVT.

The chain recombines TRBV4-1 with TRBJ2-1; 7 positions match TRBD2. This CDR3 contains 13 residues. Looked up from germline, CDR1 is MGHRA and CDR2 is YSYEKL. V was pared by 0 bases and J by 12 bases, with 5 bases of the junction left unmatched. CDR3 DNA sequence: TGCGCCAGCAGCCAAGATCGGGTAGCGGGGCAGTTCTTC. It codes for CASSQDRVAGQFF.

The rearrangement joins TRBV2 to TRBJ1-1, with 8 bases aligning to TRBD1. Germline CDR1 reads SNHLY; CDR2 reads FYNNEI. V shed 7 bases and J 5 bases; nucleotides not matched to a gene: 12. The CDR3 consists of 15 residues. The CDR3 nucleotides are TGTGCCAGCACCCCCGGACAGGGTAGAAGGACTGAAGCTTTCTTT. Its protein is CASTPGQGRRTEAFF.

This chain joins TRBV5-5 and TRBJ1-1; D is ambiguous. CDR3 size: 15 residues. V was cut by 4 bases and J by 0 bases, with 13 bases left in between. Germline CDR1 SGHKS, CDR2 YYEKEE (reference sequence). The CDR3 reads CASSLVPEMNTEAFF. Here the CDR3 DNA reads TGTGCCAGCAGCCTGGTCCCAGAAATGAACACTGAAGCTTTCTTT.

This clone was observed a single time. CDR3 loop: CASMGTSGNIQYF. CDR3 bases: TGTGCCAGTATGGGGACTAGCGGGAACATTCAGTACTTC. The rearrangement links TRBV19 to TRBJ2-4; TRBD2 agrees at 12 bases. The germline V gene encodes CDR1 LNHDA and CDR2 SQIVND (reference sequence). The ends lost 7 bases at V and 7 bases at J; junction bases unmatched: 2. This CDR3 is 13 amino acids long.

The V gene is TRBV6-5, the J gene TRBJ1-1, with 8 bases lining up with TRBD1. V lost 0 bases, J lost 3 bases, and 3 bases stayed unmatched. The germline V gene encodes CDR1 MNHEY and CDR2 SVGAGI. CDR3 length: 15 amino acids. CDR3 region: CASSYSGTGDTEAFF. CDR3 coding DNA: TGTGCCAGCAGTTACTCCGGGACAGGCGACACTGAAGCTTTCTTT.

This rearrangement joins TRBV10-3 to TRBJ1-6; D perhaps matches TRBD1 (6 bases). The V gene lost 11 bases and the J gene lost 7 bases, with 18 bases spanning the gap. The CDR3 extends over 14 amino acids. CDR1 and CDR2 from the germline V gene are ENHRY and SYGVKD. CDR3 DNA: TGTGCCTCCCAGGGTGGACAGCCAAATTCACCCCTCCACTTT. Protein product: CASQGGQPNSPLHF.

V is TRBV5-4 and J is TRBJ1-2; 7 bases align to TRBD1. J lost 6 bases, V lost 4 bases, and 15 bases had no gene match. Germline V gene lookup returns CDR1 SGHNT and CDR2 YYREEE (reference sequence). The CDR3 runs 16 residues. The CDR3 region is CASSPPTGLGLDGYTF. DNA for the CDR3: TGTGCCAGCAGCCCACCGACAGGGTTGGGGCTAGATGGCTACACCTTC.

This chain links TRBV18 with TRBJ2-7; TRBD2 matches 8 bases. The junction had 11 bases not matched to a gene; V was cut back by 4 bases and J by 6 bases. The germline gives CDR1 KGHSH, CDR2 LQKENI. The CDR3 is 15 residues long. CDR3 protein: CASSLSGIAGIEQYF. The DNA of the CDR3 is TGTGCCAGCTCACTGAGTGGAATAGCGGGGATCGAGCAGTACTTC.

The rearrangement links TRBV4-1 to TRBJ2-7; 8 nucleotides line up with TRBD2. Germline CDR1 is MGHRA and CDR2 is YSYEKL. V dropped 1 base and J dropped 2; count of bases not matched to a gene: 4. This CDR3 spans 15 amino acids. This CDR3 is CASSQASGFTYEQYF. CDR3 nucleotides: TGCGCCAGCAGCCAAGCTAGCGGGTTCACCTACGAGCAGTACTTC.

This clone appeared a few times. The chain has TRBV27 and TRBJ1-1; 12 nucleotides align to TRBD1. The CDR3 has 16 amino acids. V lost 3 bases, J lost 4 bases, and 6 bases stayed unmatched. CDR1 MNHEY and CDR2 SMNVEV come from the germline V gene (reference sequence). DNA of the CDR3: TGTGCCAGCAGTTTCGGGACAGGGGGCCTGGGCACTGAAGCTTTCTTT. It encodes CASSFGTGGLGTEAFF.

The V and J genes are TRBV19 and TRBJ1-1, with 9 bases identical to TRBD1. The junction had 8 bases not matched to a gene; V was cut back by 4 bases and J by 5 bases. CDR3 length: 15 amino acids. Germline assignment: CDR1 LNHDA and CDR2 SQIVND (reference sequence). This CDR3 reads CASSSGGQGRTEAFF. CDR3 DNA: TGTGCCAGTAGTAGCGGAGGACAGGGGAGGACTGAAGCTTTCTTT.

This sequence joins TRBV27 and TRBJ2-7; D might be TRBD2 (6 bases). Germline CDR1 and CDR2: MNHEY and SMNVEV (reference sequence). V lost 6 bases and J lost 2, with 17 bases in between. The CDR3 totals 15 residues. CDR3 sequence (DNA): TGTGCCAGCAGGGATCAGCGGGCCCCCGCCTACGAGCAGTACTTC. This sequence encodes CASRDQRAPAYEQYF.

This clone was counted between two and nine times. The chain is built from TRBV6-1 and TRBJ2-2; TRBD1 might be the D (5 bases). The V end lost 4 bases, the J end lost 1 base, and 10 bases lay between the germline ends. The CDR3 contains 15 residues. Germline V gene sequence: CDR1 MNHNS, CDR2 SASEGT. CDR3 sequence: CASSVGQLNTGELFF. The CDR3, as DNA: TGTGCCAGCAGTGTGGGGCAGTTGAACACCGGGGAGCTGTTTTTT.